Each of the 7 T cell receptor beta chains below was sequenced from the same sample in a study of T-cell reconstitution after alpha-beta-depleted transplantation in children. TCRbeta library construction was performed incorporating unique molecular identifiers. TCRdb recomputed calls from the PCR reads with MiXCR, one row per CDR3 protein. The table has some 200,000 distinct CDR3 sequences, 8.4% seen once. This sample comprised PBMCs, mostly from graft donor cells, obtained 360 days after TCRalphabeta/CD19-depleted stem cell transplant. Receptors originate from a male patient between 2 and 9 years old who had a stem cell transplant for acute myeloid leukemia, so the T cells may come from the graft donor.

The chain links TRBV4-1 to TRBJ1-2; 7 bases line up with TRBD1. Germline lookup yields CDR1 MGHRA and CDR2 YSYEKL. There are 15 residues in the CDR3. The V segment lost 3 bases and the J segment 4 bases; nucleotides outside the gene matches: 8. CDR3 in DNA: TGCGCCAGCAGCCAGGGACAGCGGTCGCTCTATGGCTACACCTTC. Translating it yields CASSQGQRSLYGYTF.

In its sample, this clonotype was seen a few times. The chain joins TRBV27 to TRBJ2-1; no definite D call. Germline assignment: CDR1 MNHEY and CDR2 SMNVEV (reference sequence). This CDR3 has 16 amino acids. Deletions cut 2 bases from V and 0 bases from J, with 11 bases between. The CDR3 here is CASSLIGRSSYNEQFF. CDR3 bases: TGTGCCAGCAGTTTAATAGGACGTAGCTCCTACAATGAGCAGTTCTTC.

This clonotype was seen ten or more times. This chain connects TRBV7-6 to TRBJ2-3; D gene ambiguous. Germline CDR1 is SGHVS and CDR2 is FNYEAQ. The CDR3 covers 16 residues. V lost 1 base and J 4 bases, leaving 15 bases between the germline ends. The CDR3 here is CASSLEGRSFPDTQYF. CDR3 nucleotide sequence: TGTGCCAGCAGCTTAGAGGGCCGTAGCTTCCCAGATACGCAGTATTTT.

For the CDR3, the DNA is TGTGCCAGCAGCTTAGCGGGGGCTACCTATAATTCACCCCTCCACTTT. This sequence encodes CASSLAGATYNSPLHF. The chain couples TRBV7-2 to TRBJ1-6; D may be TRBD1 (6 bases). Germline assignment: CDR1 SGHTA and CDR2 FQGNSA. V shed 0 bases and J shed 2 bases, with 8 bases lying between them. The CDR3 is 16 amino acids.

This clonotype has just a few counts. The chain carries TRBV18 and TRBJ2-7, with 8 nucleotides matching TRBD1. Per germline, CDR1 KGHSH and CDR2 LQKENI. The CDR3 sequence is 13 residues long. Unmatched junction bases numbered 6, after V lost 3 bases and J lost 8 bases. The CDR3 is CASSPDRETQQYV. The CDR3, as DNA: TGTGCCAGCTCACCGGACAGGGAGACCCAGCAGTACGTC.

In this sample, this clonotype turned up a few times. The V call is TRBV4-3, the J call TRBJ1-1, with a tentative D call TRBD1 (5 bases). V lost 4 bases, J lost 6 bases, and 18 bases lay in between. The CDR3 length is 15 residues. Germline V gene sequence: CDR1 LGHNA, CDR2 YSLEER. The CDR3 nucleotides read TGCGCCAGCAGCCTGTGGGGGAAGGAAAACTCTGAAGCTTTCTTT. This codes for CASSLWGKENSEAFF.

This clonotype was found a few times. This rearrangement joins TRBV12-3 or TRBV12-4 to TRBJ2-7; 8 nucleotides align to TRBD1. V lost 2 bases, J lost 5 bases, and 8 bases stayed unmatched. This CDR3 region has 15 residues. In DNA, the CDR3 is TGTGCCAGCAGTTTAAGCCGCAGGGGGCGCAACGAGCAGTACTTC. Its protein is CASSLSRRGRNEQYF.